The clone carrying this T cell receptor beta chain has ten or more counts. The antigen remains undetermined. At one end the junction does not follow the germline gene, possibly because of a read error. The record originates from a study of response to subunit inactivated influenza vaccine. CDR1 and CDR2 from the germline V gene are DFQATT and SNEGSKA (reference sequence). This CDR3 region has 11 residues. TCRdb independently ran MiXCR on the RT-PCR reads; one entry per CDR3 protein. The data hold roughly 500,000 distinct CDR3 sequences, with 15% to 20% observed a single time. Study-level findings and limits: After each seasonal influenza vaccination, few new T cells are recruited, the authors suggested.

Here the sequenced sample was CD4+ T cells sorted from PBMCs, taken less than 25 months after vaccination. This sequence joins TRBV20-1 and TRBJ2-7, with 9 bases that match TRBD2. The source is a man aged 50-75 years who received an inactivated influenza vaccine. CDR3 sequence reads: CSARDPDSGSW. Here the CDR3 DNA reads TGCAGTGCTAGAGATCCGGATAGCGGGAGTTGG.